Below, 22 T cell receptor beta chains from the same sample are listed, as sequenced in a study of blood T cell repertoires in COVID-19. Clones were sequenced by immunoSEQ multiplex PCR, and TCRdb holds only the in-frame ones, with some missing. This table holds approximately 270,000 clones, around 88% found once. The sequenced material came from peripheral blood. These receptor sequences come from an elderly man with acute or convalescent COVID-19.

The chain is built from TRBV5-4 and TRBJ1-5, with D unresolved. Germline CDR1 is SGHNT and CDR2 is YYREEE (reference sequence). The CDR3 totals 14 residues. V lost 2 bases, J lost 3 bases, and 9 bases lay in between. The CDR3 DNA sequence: TGTGCCAGCAGCTTCTCACATTCCAATCAGCCCCAGCATTTT. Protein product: CASSFSHSNQPQHF.

The CDR3, as DNA: TGTGCCAGCAGCTTTTCCCCTTCTAGCGGCGAGCAGTACTTC. Residues: CASSFSPSSGEQYF. The chain carries TRBV7-2 and TRBJ2-7, with 7 bases that match TRBD2. The germline gives CDR1 SGHTA, CDR2 FQGNSA. The V and J ends lost 3 bases and 6 bases, in that order; junction bases with no gene match: 8. The CDR3 length is 14 residues.

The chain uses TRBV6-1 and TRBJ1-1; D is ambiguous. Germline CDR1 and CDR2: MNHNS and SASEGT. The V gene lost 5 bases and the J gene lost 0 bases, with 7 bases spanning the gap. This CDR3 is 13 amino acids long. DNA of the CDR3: TGTGCCAGCAGTTCTGGAGTGAACACTGAAGCTTTCTTT. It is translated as CASSSGVNTEAFF.

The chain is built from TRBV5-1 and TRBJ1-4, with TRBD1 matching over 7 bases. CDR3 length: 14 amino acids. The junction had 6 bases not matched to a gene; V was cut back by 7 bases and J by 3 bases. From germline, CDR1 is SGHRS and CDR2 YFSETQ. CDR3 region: CASSTGAPNEKLFF. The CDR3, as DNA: TGCGCCAGCTCTACAGGGGCGCCTAATGAAAAACTGTTTTTT.

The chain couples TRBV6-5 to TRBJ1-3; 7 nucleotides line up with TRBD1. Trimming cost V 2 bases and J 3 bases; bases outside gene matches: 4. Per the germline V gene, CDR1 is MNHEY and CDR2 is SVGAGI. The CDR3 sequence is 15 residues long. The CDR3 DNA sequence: TGTGCCAGCAGTTACGGCAGGGGGTTTGGAAACACCATATATTTT. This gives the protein CASSYGRGFGNTIYF.

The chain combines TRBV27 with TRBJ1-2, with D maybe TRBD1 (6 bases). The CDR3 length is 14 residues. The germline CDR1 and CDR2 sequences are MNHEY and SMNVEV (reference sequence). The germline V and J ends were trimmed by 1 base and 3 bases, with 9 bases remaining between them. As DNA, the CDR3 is TGTGCCAGCAGTTTATTTTCAGGGGACTATGGCTACACCTTC. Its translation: CASSLFSGDYGYTF.

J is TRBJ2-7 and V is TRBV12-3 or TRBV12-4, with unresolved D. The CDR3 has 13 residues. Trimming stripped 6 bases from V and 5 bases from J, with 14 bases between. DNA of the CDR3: TGTGCCAGCAGCGATCAATCTTTAGACGAGCAGTACTTC. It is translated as CASSDQSLDEQYF.

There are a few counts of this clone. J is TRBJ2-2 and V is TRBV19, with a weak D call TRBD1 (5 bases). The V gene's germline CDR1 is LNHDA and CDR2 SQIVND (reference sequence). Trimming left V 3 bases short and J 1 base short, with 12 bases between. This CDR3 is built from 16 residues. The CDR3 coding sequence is TGTGCCAGTAGTATGGTCCGCCAGGGGAACACCGGGGAGCTGTTTTTT. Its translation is CASSMVRQGNTGELFF.

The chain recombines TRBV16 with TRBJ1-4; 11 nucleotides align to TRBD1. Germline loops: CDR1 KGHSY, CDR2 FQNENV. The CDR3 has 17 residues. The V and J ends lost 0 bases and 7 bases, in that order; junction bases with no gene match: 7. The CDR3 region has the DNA TGTGCCAGCAGCCAATCCCTTGGACAGGGGGCGTCTGAAAAACTGTTTTTT. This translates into CASSQSLGQGASEKLFF.

CDR3 bases: TGTGCCAGCAGCGTAAATGGCCTAGCTAACTATGGCTACACCTTC. It specifies CASSVNGLANYGYTF. The chain recombines TRBV9 with TRBJ1-2; D remains unclear. V was shortened by 1 base and J by 0 bases, with 10 bases between the two germline ends. Germline lookup yields CDR1 SGDLS and CDR2 YYNGEE. This CDR3 contains 15 residues.

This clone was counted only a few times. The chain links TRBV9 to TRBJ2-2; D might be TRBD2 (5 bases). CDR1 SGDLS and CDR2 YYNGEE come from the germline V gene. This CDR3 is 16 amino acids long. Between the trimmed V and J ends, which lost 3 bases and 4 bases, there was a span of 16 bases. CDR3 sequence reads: CASSALAGDATGELFF. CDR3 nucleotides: TGTGCCAGCAGCGCCTTGGCGGGCGACGCCACCGGGGAGCTGTTTTTT.

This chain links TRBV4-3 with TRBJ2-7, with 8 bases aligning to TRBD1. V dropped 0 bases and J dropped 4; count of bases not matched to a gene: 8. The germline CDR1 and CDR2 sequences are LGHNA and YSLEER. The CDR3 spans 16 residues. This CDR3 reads CASSQEEARGQYEQYF. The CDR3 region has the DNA TGCGCCAGCAGCCAAGAAGAGGCCAGGGGGCAGTACGAGCAGTACTTC.

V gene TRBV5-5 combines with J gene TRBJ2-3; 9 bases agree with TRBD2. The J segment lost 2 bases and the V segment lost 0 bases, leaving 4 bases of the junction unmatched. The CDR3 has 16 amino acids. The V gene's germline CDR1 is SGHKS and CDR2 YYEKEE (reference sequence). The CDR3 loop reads CASSLARGGVTDTQYF. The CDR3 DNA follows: TGTGCCAGCAGCTTGGCCCGCGGGGGGGTCACAGATACGCAGTATTTT. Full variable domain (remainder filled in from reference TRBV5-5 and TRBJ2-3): DAGVTQSPTHLIKTRGQQVTLRCSPISGHKSVSWYQQVLGQGPQFIFQYYEKEERGRGNFPDRFSARQFPNYSSELNVNALLLGDSALYLCASSLARGGVTDTQYFGPGTRLTVL.

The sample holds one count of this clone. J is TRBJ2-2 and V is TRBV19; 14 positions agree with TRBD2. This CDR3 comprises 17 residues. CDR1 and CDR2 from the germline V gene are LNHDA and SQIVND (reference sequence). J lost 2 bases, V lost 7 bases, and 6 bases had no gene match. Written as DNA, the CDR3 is TGTGCCAGTACCGGGACTAGCGGGAGAGTTAACACCGGGGAGCTGTTTTTT. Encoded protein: CASTGTSGRVNTGELFF.

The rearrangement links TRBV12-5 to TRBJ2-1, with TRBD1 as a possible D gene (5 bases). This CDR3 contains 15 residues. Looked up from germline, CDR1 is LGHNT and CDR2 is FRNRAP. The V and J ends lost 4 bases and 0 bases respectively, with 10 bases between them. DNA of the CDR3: TGTGCTAGTGGTTCAGGGTCAGGCTCCTACAATGAGCAGTTCTTC. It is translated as CASGSGSGSYNEQFF.

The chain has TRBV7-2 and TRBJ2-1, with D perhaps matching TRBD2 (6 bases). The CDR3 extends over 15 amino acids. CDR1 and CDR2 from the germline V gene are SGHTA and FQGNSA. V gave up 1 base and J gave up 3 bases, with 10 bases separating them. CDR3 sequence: CASSLGQGLYNEQFF. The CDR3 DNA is TGTGCCAGCAGCTTAGGGCAGGGACTCTACAATGAGCAGTTCTTC.

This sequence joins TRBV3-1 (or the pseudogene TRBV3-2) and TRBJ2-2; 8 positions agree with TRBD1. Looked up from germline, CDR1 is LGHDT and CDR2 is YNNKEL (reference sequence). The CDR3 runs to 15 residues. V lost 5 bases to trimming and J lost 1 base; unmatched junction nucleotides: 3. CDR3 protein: CASSGRGRNTGELFF. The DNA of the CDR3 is TGTGCCAGCAGCGGCAGGGGGCGGAACACCGGGGAGCTGTTTTTT.

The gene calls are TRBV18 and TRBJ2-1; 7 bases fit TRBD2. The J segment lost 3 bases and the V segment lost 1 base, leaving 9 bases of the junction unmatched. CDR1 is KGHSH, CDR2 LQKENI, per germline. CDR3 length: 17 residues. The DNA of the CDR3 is TGTGCCAGCTCACCACGCCCTAGCGGTCCGATCTACAATGAGCAGTTCTTC. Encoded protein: CASSPRPSGPIYNEQFF.

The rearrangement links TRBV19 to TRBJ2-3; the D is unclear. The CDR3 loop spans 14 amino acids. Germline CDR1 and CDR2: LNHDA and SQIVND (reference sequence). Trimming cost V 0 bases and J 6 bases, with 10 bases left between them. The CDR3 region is CASSIDLEWDTQYF. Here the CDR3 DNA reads TGTGCCAGTAGTATAGATCTAGAGTGGGATACGCAGTATTTT.

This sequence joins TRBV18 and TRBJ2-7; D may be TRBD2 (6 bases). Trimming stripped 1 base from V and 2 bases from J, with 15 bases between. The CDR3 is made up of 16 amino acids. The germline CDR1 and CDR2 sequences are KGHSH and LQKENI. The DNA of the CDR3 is TGTGCCAGCTCACCACAATCGGGGGAACTTACCTACGAGCAGTACTTC. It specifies CASSPQSGELTYEQYF.

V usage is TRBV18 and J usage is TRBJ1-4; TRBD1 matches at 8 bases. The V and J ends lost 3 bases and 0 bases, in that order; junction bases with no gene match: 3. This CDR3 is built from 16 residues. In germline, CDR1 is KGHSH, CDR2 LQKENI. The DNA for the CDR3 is TGTGCCAGCTCACCCCGGGGACAGGCAACTAATGAAAAACTGTTTTTT. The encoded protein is CASSPRGQATNEKLFF.

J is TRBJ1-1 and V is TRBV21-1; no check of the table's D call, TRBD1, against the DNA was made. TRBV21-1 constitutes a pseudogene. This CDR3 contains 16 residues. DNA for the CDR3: TGTGCCAGCAGCAAAGGCGAGGGGGCCGTGAACACTGAAGCTTTCTTT. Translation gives CASSKGEGAVNTEAFF.